These 15 T cell receptor beta chains were sequenced from one sample in a study of blood T cells in healthy people across ages. PCR was performed a second time for about 7 to 11 cycles using a sample-barcoded 5' primer and a J-beta primer mix. TCRdb itself ran the 5' RACE reads through MiXCR, one entry per CDR3 protein. The sample gives roughly 900,000 distinct CDR3 sequences, about 30% of which show up once; 17% is in the top ten. Sequencing used blood. These TCRs come from a woman aged 80 or over in good health.

V gene TRBV3-1 combines with J gene TRBJ2-7, with TRBD2 identical over 11 bases. The CDR3 sequence is 16 residues long. Unmatched junction bases numbered 8, after V lost 3 bases and J lost 4 bases. CDR1 and CDR2 from the germline V gene are LGHDT and YNNKEL (reference sequence). For the CDR3, the DNA is TGTGCCAGCAGCCAGAATAGCGGGGGGGCTTTTTACGAGCAGTACTTC. Its translation: CASSQNSGGAFYEQYF.

This clonotype was counted between two and nine times. For the CDR3, the DNA is TGTGCCATCAGGAGCGGACAGGGATATAATTCACCCCTCCACTTT. It translates to CAIRSGQGYNSPLHF. This chain joins TRBV10-3 and TRBJ1-6, with 8 nucleotides matching TRBD1. The CDR3 extends over 15 amino acids. The germline V gene encodes CDR1 ENHRY and CDR2 SYGVKD. J gave up 4 bases and V 6 bases, and 5 bases lay outside the gene matches.

V usage is TRBV19 and J usage is TRBJ1-2, with no clear D. The V and J ends lost 4 bases and 4 bases respectively, with 4 bases between them. CDR3 length equals 11 residues. CDR1 is LNHDA and CDR2 is SQIVND in the germline V gene (reference sequence). DNA of the CDR3: TGTGCCAGTAGTACTCGCTATGGCTACACCTTC. Its translation is CASSTRYGYTF. Using reference TRBV19 and TRBJ1-2 for the parts outside the CDR3, the full variable domain is DGGITQSPKYLFRKEGQNVTLSCEQNLNHDAMYWYRQDPGQGLRLIYYSQIVNDFQKGDIAEGYSVSREKKESFPLTVTSAQKNPTAFYLCASSTRYGYTFGSGTRLTVV.

The chain links TRBV20-1 to TRBJ1-2; D unclear. Germline V gene lookup returns CDR1 DFQATT and CDR2 SNEGSKA (reference sequence). This CDR3 region has 13 residues. V lost 3 bases and J 0 bases, leaving 8 bases between the germline ends. The CDR3 coding sequence is TGCAGTGCTAGGGCCAGAGCTAACTATGGCTACACCTTC. Its translation: CSARARANYGYTF.

As for this clonotype: Since a much larger clone is just one base distant, this may be a read error. The chain couples TRBV7-9 to TRBJ1-1; no reliable D call. CDR3 length equals 12 residues. CDR1 SEHNR and CDR2 FQNEAQ come from the germline V gene (reference sequence). With 7 bases removed from V and 5 bases from J, the gap between germline ends came to 11 bases. CDR3 nucleotide sequence: TGTGCCAGCAACTACGCGAATACTGAAGCTTTCTTT. It yields the protein CASNYANTEAFF.

This clonotype has at least ten counts. This chain links TRBV6-5 with TRBJ1-2; D ambiguous. The V end was cut by 6 bases, the J end by 5 bases, with 19 bases between. Germline CDR1 MNHEY, CDR2 SVGAGI. CDR3 length: 15 residues. The CDR3 spells CASSPPLGKNYGYTF. CDR3 bases: TGTGCCAGCAGCCCGCCCCTAGGGAAGAATTATGGCTACACCTTC.

This clonotype was seen many times. The chain employs TRBV7-2 and TRBJ1-6; no clear D. CDR3 length equals 16 residues. Trimming took 10 bases from V and 0 from J, leaving 16 bases between them. Germline V gene lookup returns CDR1 SGHTA and CDR2 FQGNSA. This CDR3 reads CAIQMTTDSYNSPLHF. CDR3 sequence (DNA): TGTGCCATCCAAATGACGACGGACTCCTATAATTCACCCCTCCACTTT.

The V gene is TRBV24-1, the J gene TRBJ1-2; D is unclear. There are 12 residues in the CDR3. Germline V gene sequence: CDR1 KGHDR, CDR2 SFDVKD. V was clipped by 0 bases and J by 8 bases, with 6 bases between them. This CDR3 reads CATSDLCRGYTF. The CDR3 DNA sequence: TGTGCCACCAGTGATTTGTGTAGGGGCTACACCTTC.

This clonotype occurred many times. V is TRBV3-1 and J is TRBJ2-7; D call uncertain. There are 13 residues in the CDR3. Germline V CDR1 and CDR2: LGHDT, YNNKEL (reference sequence). V lost 0 bases, J lost 8 bases, and 11 bases lay in between. CDR3 sequence reads: CASSQDDNAQQYF. The CDR3 nucleotides are TGTGCCAGCAGCCAAGATGATAACGCGCAGCAGTACTTC.

As concerns this clonotype: With a much larger clone just one base away, this may be a read error. J is TRBJ2-7 and V is TRBV18; D is ambiguous. CDR3 length: 13 amino acids. Germline assignment: CDR1 KGHSH and CDR2 LQKENI. The CDR3 here is CASPPVVDYEQYF. For the CDR3, the DNA is TGTGCCAGCCCACCGGTCGTCGACTACGAGCAGTACTTC.

This clonotype was detected ten times or more. V usage is TRBV2 and J usage is TRBJ2-1; 9 nucleotides match TRBD2. Germline V gene lookup returns CDR1 SNHLY and CDR2 FYNNEI. CDR3 length: 16 amino acids. The V and J ends lost 7 bases and 1 base, in that order; junction bases with no gene match: 8. For the CDR3, the DNA is TGTGCCAGCATGGCGGGGGGGCTGCGATCCTACAATGAGCAGTTCTTC. Amino acids: CASMAGGLRSYNEQFF.

This clonotype appeared a single time. This sequence joins TRBV19 and TRBJ1-2; D is undetermined. Germline-derived CDR1 and CDR2 are LNHDA and SQIVND (reference sequence). The CDR3 is made up of 15 amino acids. Trimming left V 3 bases short and J 4 bases short, with 15 bases between. The CDR3 DNA sequence: TGTGCCAGTAGTATTAGCTCAGCCTGCAGCTATGGCTACACCTTC. It encodes CASSISSACSYGYTF.

This clonotype turned up a few times. The J gene is TRBJ2-2, the V gene TRBV6-6, with D tentatively TRBD1 (5 bases). Trimming removed 2 bases from V and 7 bases from J, with 17 bases in between. The CDR3 totals 16 residues. CDR1 and CDR2 (germline): MNHNY, SVGAGI (reference sequence). In DNA, the CDR3 is TGTGCCAGCAGTTACGGGGCACTCCAGAGGAGCGGGGAGCTGTTTTTT. Its protein is CASSYGALQRSGELFF.

The chain links TRBV4-2 to TRBJ2-1; 12 bases map to TRBD2. The CDR3 is 18 amino acids. J gave up 8 bases and V 0 bases, and 11 bases lay outside the gene matches. Germline loops: CDR1 LGHNA, CDR2 YNFKEQ. In nucleotides, the CDR3 is TGTGCCAGCAGCCAAGATCTGGCTAGCGGGAGGGCGGGCGATGAGCAGTTCTTC. Amino acid sequence: CASSQDLASGRAGDEQFF.

This clonotype was seen only once. The chain joins TRBV15 to TRBJ1-3, with TRBD1 as a possible D gene (5 bases). The CDR3 covers 17 residues. The V gene's germline CDR1 is LNHNV and CDR2 YYDKDF (reference sequence). Trimming stripped 0 bases from V and 0 bases from J, with 12 bases between. CDR3 sequence reads: CATSRDLGQGSGNTIYF. CDR3 DNA sequence: TGTGCCACCAGCAGAGATTTAGGGCAGGGCTCTGGAAACACCATATATTTT. Full variable domain (outside the CDR3, taken from reference TRBV15 and TRBJ1-3): DAMVIQNPRYQVTQFGKPVTLSCSQTLNHNVMYWYQQKSSQAPKLLFHYYDKDFNNEADTPDNFQSRRPNTSFCFLDIRSPGLGDTAMYLCATSRDLGQGSGNTIYFGEGSWLTVV.